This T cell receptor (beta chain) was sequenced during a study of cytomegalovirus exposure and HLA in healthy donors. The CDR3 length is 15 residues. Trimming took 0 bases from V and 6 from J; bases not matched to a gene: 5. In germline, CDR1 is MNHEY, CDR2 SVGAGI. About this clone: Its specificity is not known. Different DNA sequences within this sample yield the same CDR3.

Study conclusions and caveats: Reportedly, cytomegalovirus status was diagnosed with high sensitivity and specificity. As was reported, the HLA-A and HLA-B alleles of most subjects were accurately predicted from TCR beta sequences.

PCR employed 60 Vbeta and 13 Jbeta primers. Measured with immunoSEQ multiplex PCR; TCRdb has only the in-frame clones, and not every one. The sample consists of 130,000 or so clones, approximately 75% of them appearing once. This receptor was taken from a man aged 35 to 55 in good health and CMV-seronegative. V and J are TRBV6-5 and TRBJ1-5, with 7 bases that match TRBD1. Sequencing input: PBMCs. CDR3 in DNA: TGTGCCAGCAGTTACTCCAGGGGGGTCGGTCAGCCCCAGCATTTT. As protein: CASSYSRGVGQPQHF.